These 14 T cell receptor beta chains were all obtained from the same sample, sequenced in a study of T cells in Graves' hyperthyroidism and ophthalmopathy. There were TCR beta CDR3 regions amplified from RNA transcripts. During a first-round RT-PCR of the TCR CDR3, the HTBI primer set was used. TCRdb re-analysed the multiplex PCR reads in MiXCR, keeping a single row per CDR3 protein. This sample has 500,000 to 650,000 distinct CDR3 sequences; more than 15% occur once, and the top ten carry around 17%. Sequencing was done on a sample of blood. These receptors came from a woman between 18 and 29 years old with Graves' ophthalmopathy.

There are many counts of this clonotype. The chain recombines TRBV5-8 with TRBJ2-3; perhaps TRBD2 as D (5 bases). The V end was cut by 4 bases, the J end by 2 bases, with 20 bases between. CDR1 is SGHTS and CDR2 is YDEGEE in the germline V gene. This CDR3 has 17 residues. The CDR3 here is CASSPRVGSEFTDTQYF. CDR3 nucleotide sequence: TGTGCCAGCAGCCCGCGGGTGGGTTCGGAGTTCACAGATACGCAGTATTTT.

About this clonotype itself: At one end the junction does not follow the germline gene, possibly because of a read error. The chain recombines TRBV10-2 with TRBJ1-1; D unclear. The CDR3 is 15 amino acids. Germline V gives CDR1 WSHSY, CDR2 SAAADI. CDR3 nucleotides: TGCGCCAGCCGTGATATGGACGGAATGAACACTGAAGCTTTCTTT. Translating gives CASRDMDGMNTEAFF.

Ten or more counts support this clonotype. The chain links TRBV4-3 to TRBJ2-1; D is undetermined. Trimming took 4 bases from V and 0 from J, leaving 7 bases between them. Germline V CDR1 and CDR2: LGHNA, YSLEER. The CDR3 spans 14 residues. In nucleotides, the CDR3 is TGCGCCAGCAGCCGAGGTTTCTCCTACAATGAGCAGTTCTTC. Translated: CASSRGFSYNEQFF.

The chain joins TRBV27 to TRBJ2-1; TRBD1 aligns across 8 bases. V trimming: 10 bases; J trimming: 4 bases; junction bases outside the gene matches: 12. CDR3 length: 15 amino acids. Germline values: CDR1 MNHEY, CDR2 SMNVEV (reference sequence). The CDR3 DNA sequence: TGTGCCACGTTACCGGAGGACAGGGCTTACAATGAGCAGTTCTTC. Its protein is CATLPEDRAYNEQFF.

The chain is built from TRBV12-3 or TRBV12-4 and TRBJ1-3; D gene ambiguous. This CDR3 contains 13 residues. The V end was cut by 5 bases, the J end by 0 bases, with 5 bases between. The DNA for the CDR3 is TGTGCCAGCAGTGCGGACTCTGGAAACACCATATATTTT. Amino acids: CASSADSGNTIYF.

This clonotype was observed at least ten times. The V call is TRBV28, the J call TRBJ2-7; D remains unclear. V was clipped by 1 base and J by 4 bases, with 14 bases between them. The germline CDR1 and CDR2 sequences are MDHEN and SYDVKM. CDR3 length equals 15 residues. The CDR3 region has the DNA TGTGCCAGCAGTTTATTACAGAGTAGTTGGTACGAGCAGTACTTC. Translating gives CASSLLQSSWYEQYF.

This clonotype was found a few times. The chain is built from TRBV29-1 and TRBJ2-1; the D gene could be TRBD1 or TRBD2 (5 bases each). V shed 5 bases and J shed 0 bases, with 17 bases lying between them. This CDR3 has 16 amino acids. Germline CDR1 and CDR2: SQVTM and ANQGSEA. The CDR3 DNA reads TGCAGCGTTCCCATGACCGGGACGATCTCCTACAATGAGCAGTTCTTC. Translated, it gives CSVPMTGTISYNEQFF.

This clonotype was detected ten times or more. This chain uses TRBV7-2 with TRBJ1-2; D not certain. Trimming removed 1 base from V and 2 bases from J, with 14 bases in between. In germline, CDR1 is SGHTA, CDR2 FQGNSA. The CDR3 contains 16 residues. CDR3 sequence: CASSLGGVGGNYGYTF. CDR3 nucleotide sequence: TGTGCCAGCAGCTTAGGTGGGGTTGGAGGAAACTATGGCTACACCTTC.

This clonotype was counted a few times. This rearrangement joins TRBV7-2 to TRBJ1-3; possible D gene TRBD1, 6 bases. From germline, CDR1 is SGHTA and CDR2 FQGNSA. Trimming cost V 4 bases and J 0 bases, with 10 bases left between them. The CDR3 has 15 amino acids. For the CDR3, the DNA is TGTGCCAGCAGCTCGGACAGCAGCTCTGGAAACACCATATATTTT. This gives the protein CASSSDSSSGNTIYF.

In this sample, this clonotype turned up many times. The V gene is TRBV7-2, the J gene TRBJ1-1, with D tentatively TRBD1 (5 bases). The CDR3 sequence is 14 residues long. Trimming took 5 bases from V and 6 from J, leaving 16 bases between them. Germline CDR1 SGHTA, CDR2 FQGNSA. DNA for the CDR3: TGTGCCAGCAGCCTCCTCTGGGGGACGGCTGAAGCTTTCTTT. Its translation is CASSLLWGTAEAFF.

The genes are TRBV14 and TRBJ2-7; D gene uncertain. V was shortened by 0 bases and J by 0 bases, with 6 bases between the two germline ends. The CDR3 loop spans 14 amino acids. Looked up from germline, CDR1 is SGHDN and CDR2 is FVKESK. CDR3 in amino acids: CASSQDNLSYEQYF. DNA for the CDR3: TGTGCCAGCAGCCAAGATAATCTCTCCTACGAGCAGTACTTC.

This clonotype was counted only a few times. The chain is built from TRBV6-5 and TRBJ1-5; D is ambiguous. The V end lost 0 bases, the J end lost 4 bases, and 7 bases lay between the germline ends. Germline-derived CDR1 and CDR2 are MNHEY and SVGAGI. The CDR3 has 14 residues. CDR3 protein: CASSYSVKNQPQHF. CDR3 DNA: TGTGCCAGCAGTTACTCAGTCAAGAATCAGCCCCAGCATTTT.

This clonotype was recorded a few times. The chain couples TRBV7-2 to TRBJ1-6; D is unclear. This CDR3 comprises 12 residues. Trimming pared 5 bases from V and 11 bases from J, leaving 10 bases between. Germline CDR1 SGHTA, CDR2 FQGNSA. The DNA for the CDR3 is TGTGCCAGCAGCCCTCGGGTGCCACCCCTCCACTTT. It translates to CASSPRVPPLHF.

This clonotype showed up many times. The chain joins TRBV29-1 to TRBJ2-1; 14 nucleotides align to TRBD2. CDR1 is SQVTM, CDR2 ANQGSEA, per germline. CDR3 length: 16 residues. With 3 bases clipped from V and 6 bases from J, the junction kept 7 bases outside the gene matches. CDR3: CSVEPPGLAGVNEQFF. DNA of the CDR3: TGCAGCGTTGAGCCTCCGGGACTAGCGGGAGTCAATGAGCAGTTCTTC.